The 27 T cell receptor beta chains below all came from one sample that was sequenced in a study of blood T cell repertoires in COVID-19. Sequencing used immunoSEQ multiplex PCR; TCRdb keeps in-frame clones, though not all of them. The sample yields over 600,000 clones, 80% to 90% seen once. Sequenced material: peripheral blood. The receptor source for this set is a woman aged 18-30 years with acute or convalescent COVID-19.

CDR3 nucleotides: TGTGCCAGTAGTATTCTAGCGCATGAGCAGTTCTTC. It is translated as CASSILAHEQFF. The V and J genes are TRBV19 and TRBJ2-1; tentative D call: TRBD2 (6 bases). Between the trimmed V and J ends, which lost 3 bases and 8 bases, there was a span of 8 bases. This CDR3 comprises 12 residues. The germline V gene has CDR1 LNHDA and CDR2 SQIVND (reference sequence).

This chain links TRBV11-3 with TRBJ2-3, with 8 positions matching TRBD1. The CDR3 contains 15 residues. Germline V lookup: CDR1 SGHNT, CDR2 YENEEA. The V gene end was trimmed by 5 bases and the J gene end by 5 bases; junction bases not matched to a gene: 9. The CDR3 DNA is TGTGCCAGCAGCCCCTCCCGGACAGGGCAAGATACGCAGTATTTT. It specifies CASSPSRTGQDTQYF.

This chain joins TRBV6-4 and TRBJ1-5; D uncertain. The germline V gene encodes CDR1 MRHNA and CDR2 SNTAGT. V was cut by 2 bases and J by 10 bases, with 12 bases left in between. This CDR3 contains 13 residues. CDR3 nucleotides: TGTGCCAGCAGTGACAGCCCGCGATCTCCCCAGCATTTT. It is translated as CASSDSPRSPQHF.

The chain has TRBV19 and TRBJ1-5; TRBD1 aligns across 7 bases. Germline V gene sequence: CDR1 LNHDA, CDR2 SQIVND (reference sequence). This CDR3 comprises 13 residues. Trimming cost V 7 bases and J 11 bases; bases outside gene matches: 11. The chain's CDR3 is CASKQGSPEAQHF. In DNA form, the CDR3 reads TGTGCCAGTAAACAGGGGTCCCCCGAGGCCCAGCATTTT.

Remarks on this clone: This sample also contains other DNA sequences that code for the same CDR3. The rearrangement links TRBV4-1 to TRBJ1-5; D gene uncertain. CDR3 length equals 13 residues. Looked up from germline, CDR1 is MGHRA and CDR2 is YSYEKL. V dropped 1 base and J dropped 5 bases, with 6 bases sitting between them. The CDR3 DNA is TGCGCCAGCAGCCAAGGGTCGGATCAGCCCCAGCATTTT. This encodes CASSQGSDQPQHF.

The CDR3 reads CATNGQGSSYNEQFF. The CDR3 DNA reads as TGTGCCACCAATGGACAGGGGAGCTCCTACAATGAGCAGTTCTTC. The V gene is TRBV10-3, the J gene TRBJ2-1; 9 bases map to TRBD1. This CDR3 has 15 residues. Losses at the gene ends were 10 bases for V and 0 bases for J; bases not matched to a gene: 7. CDR1 and CDR2 from the germline V gene are ENHRY and SYGVKD.

This sequence joins TRBV7-2 and TRBJ1-2; D call uncertain. This CDR3 is built from 12 residues. CDR1 is SGHTA, CDR2 FQGNSA, per germline. V lost 3 bases and J lost 8, with 10 bases in between. CDR3 protein: CASSFRHGGYTF. CDR3 DNA: TGTGCCAGCAGCTTCCGACATGGCGGCTACACCTTC. Complete variable domain (other parts from reference TRBV7-2 and TRBJ1-2): GAGVSQSPSNKVTEKGKDVELRCDPISGHTALYWYRQSLGQGLEFLIYFQGNSAPDKSGLPSDRFSAERTGGSVSTLTIQRTQQEDSAVYLCASSFRHGGYTFGSGTRLTVV.

This clone was observed a single time. This chain uses TRBV2 with TRBJ1-1; TRBD1 aligns across 7 bases. Germline V gene data show CDR1 as SNHLY and CDR2 as FYNNEI. The CDR3 spans 13 residues. V trimming: 8 bases; J trimming: 2 bases; junction bases outside the gene matches: 5. Here the CDR3 DNA reads TGTGCCAGCCCCGGGACAGCAAACACTGAAGCTTTCTTT. Translation gives CASPGTANTEAFF.

This sequence joins TRBV29-1 and TRBJ2-1; no reliable D call. The germline V and J ends were trimmed by 5 bases and 0 bases, with 11 bases remaining between them. Germline V lookup: CDR1 SQVTM, CDR2 ANQGSEA. CDR3 length: 14 residues. The CDR3 DNA is TGCAGCGTTCCTCCAGTCAGCTCCTACAATGAGCAGTTCTTC. Residues: CSVPPVSSYNEQFF.

The V and J genes are TRBV30 and TRBJ1-2; D call uncertain. Germline V gene data show CDR1 as GTSNPN and CDR2 as SVGIG (reference sequence). V was clipped by 0 bases and J by 8 bases, with 10 bases between them. The CDR3 loop spans 12 amino acids. The DNA of the CDR3 is TGTGCCTGGAGTGTATTTGCGGAAGGCTACACCTTC. The encoded protein is CAWSVFAEGYTF.

This clone occurred once. The genes are TRBV24-1 and TRBJ1-1, with D unclear. CDR1 KGHDR and CDR2 SFDVKD come from the germline V gene. V shed 6 bases and J shed 4 bases, with 8 bases lying between them. This CDR3 comprises 12 residues. The CDR3 region has the DNA TGTGCCACCAGTAGAGGAGGCACTGAAGCTTTCTTT. Amino acids: CATSRGGTEAFF.

The genes are TRBV6-1 and TRBJ1-4; no clear D gene. V lost 2 bases and J 7 bases, leaving 14 bases between the germline ends. The length of the CDR3 is 15 residues. CDR1 MNHNS and CDR2 SASEGT come from the germline V gene. CDR3 sequence: CASSEKEEGGEKLFF. The CDR3 DNA is TGTGCCAGCAGTGAAAAGGAGGAGGGAGGTGAAAAACTGTTTTTT.

The rearrangement links TRBV6-2 or TRBV6-3 to TRBJ1-2; perhaps TRBD1 as D (5 bases). CDR3 size: 16 residues. V lost 4 bases, J lost 4 bases, and 19 bases lay in between. The V gene's germline CDR1 is MNHEY and CDR2 SVGEGT. CDR3 coding DNA: TGTGCCAGCAGTTCGATCAGGGTAACTATGCTCTATGGCTACACCTTC. It encodes CASSSIRVTMLYGYTF.

The gene calls are TRBV19 and TRBJ1-2, with D perhaps matching TRBD1 (6 bases). Trimming took off 8 bases at V and 11 bases at J, with 15 bases between the two ends. CDR1 is LNHDA, CDR2 SQIVND, per germline (reference sequence). The CDR3 length is 11 residues. Here the CDR3 DNA reads TGTGCCAGTTCCCCGGGACAAACATACACCTTC. It encodes CASSPGQTYTF. The full variable domain, completed using reference TRBV19 and TRBJ1-2, is DGGITQSPKYLFRKEGQNVTLSCEQNLNHDAMYWYRQDPGQGLRLIYYSQIVNDFQKGDIAEGYSVSREKKESFPLTVTSAQKNPTAFYLCASSPGQTYTFGSGTRLTVV.

The chain has TRBV4-3 and TRBJ2-1; a weak D match, TRBD2 (5 bases). This CDR3 is 16 amino acids long. The ends were cut back, 0 bases at V and 8 bases at J, with 17 bases in the middle. The germline V gene has CDR1 LGHNA and CDR2 YSLEER. This chain's CDR3 is CASSQDRVLASYEQFF. The CDR3 nucleotides read TGCGCCAGCAGCCAAGATCGGGTTCTAGCAAGCTATGAGCAGTTCTTC.

The chain is built from TRBV27 and TRBJ1-6; D is possibly TRBD1 (5 bases). V was pared by 3 bases and J by 7 bases, with 7 bases between. Germline CDR1 and CDR2: MNHEY and SMNVEV (reference sequence). This CDR3 region has 13 residues. CDR3 region: CASSLTENSPLHF. The CDR3 DNA follows: TGTGCCAGCAGTTTGACAGAAAATTCACCCCTCCACTTT.

The genes are TRBV21-1 and TRBJ2-3; the table's D call of TRBD1 was not tested on the DNA. TRBV21-1 has pseudogene status. The CDR3 extends over 18 amino acids. CDR3 bases: TGTGCCAGCAGCAAATTCACGCCGGGACAGGGGATCACAGATACGCAGTATTTT. Translating it yields CASSKFTPGQGITDTQYF.

With regard to this clone: This CDR3 is also generated by other DNA sequences in the sample. The genes are TRBV7-9 and TRBJ1-1, with a possible D match to TRBD1 (5 bases). This CDR3 is 13 amino acids long. V dropped 2 bases and J dropped 2 bases, with 6 bases sitting between them. Germline CDR1 SEHNR, CDR2 FQNEAQ (reference sequence). CDR3 protein: CASSLQGNTEAFF. DNA for the CDR3: TGTGCCAGCAGCTTACAGGGTAACACTGAAGCTTTCTTT. The full variable domain, rest sourced from reference TRBV7-9 and TRBJ1-1, is DTGVSQNPRHKITKRGQNVTFRCDPISEHNRLYWYRQTLGQGPEFLTYFQNEAQLEKSRLLSDRFSAERPKGSFSTLEIQRTEQGDSAMYLCASSLQGNTEAFFGQGTRLTVV.

The V and J genes are TRBV14 and TRBJ2-7, with D perhaps matching TRBD2 (5 bases). The CDR3 contains 14 residues. V was pared by 0 bases and J by 4 bases, with 10 bases between. CDR1 is SGHDN, CDR2 FVKESK, per germline. The CDR3 DNA is TGTGCCAGCAGCCAAGACGGGATCTTTTACGAGCAGTACTTC. Its translation: CASSQDGIFYEQYF. The full variable domain, in which reference TRBV14 and TRBJ2-7 provide the parts outside the CDR3, is EAGVTQFPSHSVIEKGQTVTLRCDPISGHDNLYWYRRVMGKEIKFLLHFVKESKQDESGMPNNRFLAERTGGTYSTLKVQPAELEDSGVYFCASSQDGIFYEQYFGPGTRLTVT.

This chain connects TRBV21-1 to TRBJ1-2; the DNA was not compared with TRBD1, the D call given in the table. TRBV21-1 is described as a pseudogene. CDR3 size: 14 residues. The CDR3: CASSRHLSNYGYTF. CDR3 coding DNA: TGTGCCAGCAGCCGACACCTTTCCAACTATGGCTACACCTTC.

The chain uses TRBV6-2 or TRBV6-3 and TRBJ2-7, with D maybe TRBD1 (7 bases). The CDR3 covers 13 residues. Per the germline V gene, CDR1 is MNHEY and CDR2 is SVGEGT. Trimming removed 2 bases at V and 7 bases at J, with 12 bases between. In DNA form, the CDR3 reads TGTGCCAGCAGTTACGCAGGGGGGACTGAGCAGTACTTC. It encodes CASSYAGGTEQYF.

This clone was seen once. This rearrangement joins TRBV7-6 to TRBJ1-6; 9 bases line up with TRBD1. With V trimmed by 5 bases and J by 10 bases, 9 bases remained unmatched. This CDR3 has 15 amino acids. Germline values: CDR1 SGHVS, CDR2 FNYEAQ. In DNA form, the CDR3 reads TGTGCCAGCAGCCGAGGGGGACAGGGAGACTCACCCCTCCACTTT. This sequence encodes CASSRGGQGDSPLHF.

The chain combines TRBV20-1 with TRBJ2-7; unclear D gene. V was trimmed by 7 bases and J by 6 bases, leaving 13 bases between them. The CDR3 has 11 amino acids. CDR1 is DFQATT and CDR2 is SNEGSKA in the germline V gene (reference sequence). Here the CDR3 reads CSVEVGFEQYF. CDR3 coding DNA: TGCAGTGTCGAGGTTGGGTTCGAGCAGTACTTC.

The V call is TRBV19, the J call TRBJ1-5; a possible D gene is TRBD1 (6 bases). This CDR3 region has 16 residues. Germline-derived CDR1 and CDR2 are LNHDA and SQIVND (reference sequence). V lost 5 bases to trimming and J lost 3 bases, with 17 bases between them. The chain's CDR3 is CASSFKSDRDNQPQHF. CDR3 sequence (DNA): TGTGCCAGTAGTTTCAAATCGGACAGAGACAATCAGCCCCAGCATTTT.

This sequence joins TRBV10-1 and TRBJ2-4; 7 nucleotides line up with TRBD1. CDR3 length: 15 residues. V lost 10 bases and J lost 0; bases outside the gene matches: 9. Germline loops: CDR1 WNHNN, CDR2 SYGVQD (reference sequence). The CDR3 DNA reads as TGCGCCATACAGGGGTGGGGTTTAGCCAAAAACATTCAGTACTTC. Protein sequence: CAIQGWGLAKNIQYF.

The CDR3, as DNA: TGTGCCAGCAGTGATAGGGGGACAGCCCATGGCTACACCTTC. Translated, it gives CASSDRGTAHGYTF. V and J are TRBV2 and TRBJ1-2; 7 positions agree with TRBD1. Germline CDR1 is SNHLY and CDR2 is FYNNEI. After removal of 3 bases from V and 6 bases from J, the junction contained 7 bases not matched to a gene. This CDR3 has 14 amino acids.

This chain joins TRBV9 and TRBJ2-2, with a tentative D call TRBD1 (6 bases). V was pared by 8 bases and J by 5 bases, with 10 bases between. The germline gives CDR1 SGDLS, CDR2 YYNGEE. The CDR3 loop spans 12 amino acids. CDR3 DNA: TGTGCCAGTTCTCAGGGGACCGGGGAGCTGTTTTTT. Translated, it gives CASSQGTGELFF. Filled out from reference TRBV9 and TRBJ2-2, the complete variable domain reads DSGVTQTPKHLITATGQRVTLRCSPRSGDLSVYWYQQSLDQGLQFLIQYYNGEERAKGNILERFSAQQFPDLHSELNLSSLELGDSALYFCASSQGTGELFFGEGSRLTVL.